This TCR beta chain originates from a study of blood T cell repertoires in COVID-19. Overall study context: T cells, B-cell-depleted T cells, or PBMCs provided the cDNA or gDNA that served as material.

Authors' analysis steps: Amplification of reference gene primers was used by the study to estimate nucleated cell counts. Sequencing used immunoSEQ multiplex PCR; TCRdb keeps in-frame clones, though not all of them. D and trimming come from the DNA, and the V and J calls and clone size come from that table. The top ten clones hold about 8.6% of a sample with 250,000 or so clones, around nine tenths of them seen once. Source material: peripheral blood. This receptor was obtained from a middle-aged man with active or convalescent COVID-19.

The CDR3 sequence is CASKLGNQPQHF. In DNA, the CDR3 is TGTGCCAGCAAGCTGGGCAATCAGCCCCAGCATTTT. The chain employs TRBV28 and TRBJ1-5; D not certain. The germline CDR1 and CDR2 sequences are MDHEN and SYDVKM. V shed 7 bases and J shed 2 bases, with 6 bases lying between them. CDR3 length: 12 amino acids. Full variable domain (missing parts from reference TRBV28 and TRBJ1-5): DVKVTQSSRYLVKRTGEKVFLECVQDMDHENMFWYRQDPGLGLRLIYFSYDVKMKEKGDIPEGYSVSREKKERFSLILESASTNQTSMYLCASKLGNQPQHFGDGTRLSIL.